The T cell receptor beta chain described here comes from a study of technical replicates of blood from a handful of donors (dated by TCRdb to 2016 to 2017). The CDR3 goes from the cysteine to the phenylalanine over 13 residues. Of the read, only the CDR3 DNA is kept; its 39 bases are in frame from base 1. V is pared back by 4 bases and J by 2 bases, with 9 bases lying between the germline termini. CDR1 and CDR2 were assigned from the germline V gene as MNHNS and SASEGT. Receptor amplification or capture employed the immunoSEQ multiplex PCR assay. Held by TCRdb, this immuneACCESS table contains in-frame sequences only and omits some clones. Under half of the omission traces to an unresolved V gene where checked; the cause of the rest is unknown. The sample table records about 81,000 clones; approximately 96% of these occur just once. The ten top clones hold 0.35% to 0.45% of the sample. As to this clone: The antigen it recognizes is unknown. It has no much larger one-base neighbor in the sample; base qualities were not kept.

Specimen: T cells isolated from PBMCs. The chain is made from TRBV6-1 and TRBJ2-7; TRBD2 is possibly the D segment (5 matching bases). The source of this sequence is a human donor in good health. The CDR3: CASSAGIPYEQYF. Read as DNA, the sequence is TGTGCCAGCAGTGCGGGGATACCCTACGAGCAGTACTTC.